A single sample is the source of the 24 T cell receptor beta chains below, sequenced in a study of blood T cell repertoires in COVID-19. Produced via immunoSEQ multiplex PCR; TCRdb's table is partial and in-frame only. Of approximately 210,000 clones listed, approximately 91% are singletons. The sequencing sample was made of peripheral blood. The source is a man aged 35-49 years with acute or convalescent COVID-19.

The V and J genes are TRBV11-3 and TRBJ2-3; D possibly corresponds to TRBD1 (6 bases). V was cut by 3 bases and J by 1 base, with 20 bases left in between. The CDR3 runs 18 residues. Germline assignment: CDR1 SGHNT and CDR2 YENEEA. CDR3 sequence reads: CASSFRSGGGRGTDTQYF. CDR3 bases: TGTGCCAGCAGCTTTCGCTCGGGTGGGGGCCGAGGCACAGATACGCAGTATTTT.

The chain is built from TRBV7-9 and TRBJ2-3, with D perhaps matching TRBD1 (5 bases). The CDR3 is made up of 12 amino acids. Trimming shortened V by 5 bases and J by 10 bases, and 13 bases separated the two germline ends. Germline V gives CDR1 SEHNR, CDR2 FQNEAQ (reference sequence). CDR3 DNA sequence: TGTGCCAGCAGCCTCTCTGGGGCTCCGCAGTATTTT. It specifies CASSLSGAPQYF.

This clone was recorded only once. The chain couples TRBV19 to TRBJ1-2, with TRBD1 as a possible D gene (6 bases). CDR1 is LNHDA and CDR2 is SQIVND in the germline V gene (reference sequence). The V and J ends lost 1 base and 9 bases respectively, with 18 bases between them. This CDR3 is 15 amino acids long. This CDR3 reads CASSIGGGTRESYTF. As DNA, the CDR3 is TGTGCCAGTAGTATAGGGGGGGGCACGAGGGAAAGCTACACCTTC. Together with reference TRBV19 and TRBJ1-2, the CDR3 gives the full variable domain: DGGITQSPKYLFRKEGQNVTLSCEQNLNHDAMYWYRQDPGQGLRLIYYSQIVNDFQKGDIAEGYSVSREKKESFPLTVTSAQKNPTAFYLCASSIGGGTRESYTFGSGTRLTVV.

The genes are TRBV21-1 and TRBJ2-5; TRBD2 is taken as the D call from the table, unchecked against the DNA. TRBV21-1 is a documented pseudogene. The CDR3 runs 12 residues. CDR3 sequence (DNA): TGTGCCAGCAGCCCTCGAGCGGAGACCCAGTACTTC. This gives the protein CASSPRAETQYF.

The chain joins TRBV18 to TRBJ2-3; TRBD2 matches 7 bases. V was clipped by 0 bases and J by 4 bases; unmatched bases: 7. The CDR3 has 16 residues. Germline CDR1 KGHSH, CDR2 LQKENI. This CDR3 reads CASSPPGRANPDTQYF. CDR3 DNA: TGTGCCAGCTCACCACCGGGGAGGGCTAACCCAGATACGCAGTATTTT. Looking up the rest from reference TRBV18 and TRBJ2-3 gives the full variable domain: NAGVMQNPRHLVRRRGQEARLRCSPMKGHSHVYWYRQLPEEGLKFMVYLQKENIIDESGMPKERFSAEFPKEGPSILRIQQVVRGDSAAYFCASSPPGRANPDTQYFGPGTRLTVL.

The rearrangement uses TRBV5-1 and TRBJ2-7; 8 nucleotides match TRBD1. This CDR3 region has 14 residues. Germline-derived CDR1 and CDR2 are SGHRS and YFSETQ. Trimming at V came to 4 bases and at J to 5 bases, leaving 8 bases not matched to a gene. CDR3 in amino acids: CASSPGAGGNEQYF. In DNA form, the CDR3 reads TGCGCCAGCAGCCCGGGTGCAGGGGGCAACGAGCAGTACTTC.

The chain combines TRBV5-8 with TRBJ2-4; D is undetermined. The V end lost 2 bases, the J end lost 15 bases, and 12 bases lay between the germline ends. CDR1 is SGHTS and CDR2 is YDEGEE in the germline V gene. The CDR3 sequence is 11 residues long. This CDR3 reads CASSFQVGLYF. DNA for the CDR3: TGTGCCAGCAGCTTCCAGGTTGGGTTGTACTTC. The whole variable domain, filled in from reference TRBV5-8 and TRBJ2-4, reads EAGVTQSPTHLIKTRGQQATLRCSPISGHTSVYWYQQALGLGLQFLLWYDEGEERNRGNFPPRFSGRQFPNYSSELNVNALELEDSALYLCASSFQVGLYFGAGTRLSVL.

This clone was seen a single time. The chain combines TRBV4-2 with TRBJ2-5; TRBD2 agrees at 9 bases. Trimming at V came to 0 bases and at J to 5 bases, leaving 7 bases not matched to a gene. This CDR3 has 16 residues. The germline CDR1 and CDR2 sequences are LGHNA and YNFKEQ. CDR3 bases: TGTGCCAGCAGCCAAGATCTGGCGGGGGGGCCGGAGACCCAGTACTTC. Encoded protein: CASSQDLAGGPETQYF.

The chain employs TRBV3-1 (or the pseudogene TRBV3-2) and TRBJ1-5; D is uncertain. The CDR3 is 13 amino acids. The germline CDR1 and CDR2 sequences are LGHDT and YNNKEL (reference sequence). Trimming took off 0 bases at V and 4 bases at J, with 4 bases between the two ends. CDR3 nucleotides: TGTGCCAGCAGCCAAGACGGTAATCAGCCCCAGCATTTT. Its protein is CASSQDGNQPQHF.

The gene calls are TRBV5-1 and TRBJ2-7; the D gene is possibly TRBD1 (5 bases). The CDR3 consists of 15 residues. The V end lost 4 bases, the J end lost 0 bases, and 14 bases lay between the germline ends. Germline V CDR1 and CDR2: SGHRS, YFSETQ. Here the CDR3 reads CASSPGDSFSYEQYF. The CDR3 bases are TGCGCCAGCAGCCCCGGTGACAGCTTCTCCTACGAGCAGTACTTC.

This clone has just one count. The chain's CDR3 is CASSDGGTASNQPQHF. The CDR3 DNA reads as TGTGCCAGCTCAGATGGAGGGACAGCAAGTAATCAGCCCCAGCATTTT. This chain links TRBV18 with TRBJ1-5; the match to TRBD1 covers 7 bases. The length of the CDR3 is 16 residues. Germline CDR1 KGHSH, CDR2 LQKENI. The junction had 11 bases not matched to a gene; V was cut back by 5 bases and J by 4 bases.

The chain uses TRBV7-2 and TRBJ2-7; TRBD1 aligns across 11 bases. Germline V gives CDR1 SGHTA, CDR2 FQGNSA. Trimming removed 1 base from V and 1 base from J; junction bases left unmatched: 6. This CDR3 is built from 17 residues. This CDR3 is CASSLGRGTGGSYEQYF. The CDR3 region has the DNA TGTGCCAGCAGCTTAGGGAGGGGGACAGGGGGTTCCTACGAGCAGTACTTC.

This chain uses TRBV4-1 with TRBJ1-2, with D perhaps matching TRBD1 (6 bases). From germline, CDR1 is MGHRA and CDR2 YSYEKL. V lost 1 base to trimming and J lost 1 base, with 13 bases between them. This CDR3 comprises 16 residues. CDR3 bases: TGCGCCAGCAGCCAAGCCACAGGGCACGGTAACTATGGCTACACCTTC. Translation gives CASSQATGHGNYGYTF.

The chain combines TRBV6-2 or TRBV6-3 with TRBJ2-5; D may be TRBD1 (5 bases). The V and J ends lost 5 bases and 5 bases respectively, with 9 bases between them. CDR1 and CDR2 (germline): MNHEY, SVGEGT. The CDR3 loop spans 12 amino acids. The chain's CDR3 is CASSLQGETQYF. In nucleotides, the CDR3 is TGTGCCAGCAGTCTCCAGGGTGAGACCCAGTACTTC.

The gene calls are TRBV12-3 or TRBV12-4 and TRBJ1-1, with 8 bases that match TRBD1. The CDR3 length is 12 residues. V lost 6 bases and J lost 4; bases outside the gene matches: 1. The CDR3, as DNA: TGTGCCAGCAGCACAGGGGGCACTGAAGCTTTCTTT. Protein: CASSTGGTEAFF.

The chain links TRBV28 to TRBJ2-7; 11 nucleotides match TRBD2. The CDR3 totals 15 residues. V lost 5 bases and J lost 2; bases outside the gene matches: 5. Germline lookup yields CDR1 MDHEN and CDR2 SYDVKM. The CDR3 loop is CASSQGTSGPYEQYF. In DNA, the CDR3 is TGTGCCAGCAGTCAGGGGACTAGCGGACCCTACGAGCAGTACTTC.

V gene TRBV21-1 combines with J gene TRBJ1-2; the table's D call, TRBD1, was not checked against the DNA. TRBV21-1 is flagged as a pseudogene. The length of the CDR3 is 15 residues. CDR3 coding DNA: TGTGCCAGCAGCAAAGTAGGCCAGGGGGTATATGGCTACACCTTC. It is translated as CASSKVGQGVYGYTF.

The V gene is TRBV19, the J gene TRBJ1-1, with a weak D call TRBD1 (6 bases). V dropped 6 bases and J dropped 7 bases, with 12 bases sitting between them. From germline, CDR1 is LNHDA and CDR2 SQIVND (reference sequence). The length of the CDR3 is 12 residues. Here the CDR3 DNA reads TGTGCCAGTAGACGGACAGTTAATGAAGCTTTCTTT. Translating it yields CASRRTVNEAFF.

The chain couples TRBV21-1 to TRBJ2-5; the table's D gene call, TRBD2, was not cross checked with the DNA. TRBV21-1 is termed a pseudogene. The CDR3 totals 15 residues. The CDR3 bases are TGTGCCAGCAGCAATGCGACCCCCGGGCAAGAGACCCAGTACTTC. Protein product: CASSNATPGQETQYF.

The chain joins TRBV10-3 to TRBJ2-7; 8 bases fit TRBD2. This CDR3 is 14 amino acids long. V gave up 10 bases and J gave up 2 bases; unmatched junction bases: 10. Germline V gene data show CDR1 as ENHRY and CDR2 as SYGVKD. CDR3 sequence: CATAKREPPYEQYF. CDR3 coding DNA: TGTGCCACCGCTAAGCGGGAGCCACCCTACGAGCAGTACTTC.

V usage is TRBV11-3 and J usage is TRBJ2-7; 10 bases fit TRBD1. Germline V lookup: CDR1 SGHNT, CDR2 YENEEA. The CDR3 is 15 residues long. Germline trimming cut 5 bases from V and 3 bases from J; bases unmatched to any gene: 7. The CDR3 nucleotides read TGTGCCAGCAGCCCTGGACAGGGGGGGCTCTACGAGCAGTACTTC. It encodes CASSPGQGGLYEQYF.

This chain joins TRBV24-1 and TRBJ2-2; a possible D gene is TRBD1 (7 bases). V shed 7 bases and J shed 6 bases, with 11 bases lying between them. There are 13 residues in the CDR3. Per the germline V gene, CDR1 is KGHDR and CDR2 is SFDVKD. CDR3 DNA sequence: TGTGCCACCAGGGAGGGGGCAGCCGGGGAGCTGTTTTTT. This encodes CATREGAAGELFF.

The J gene is TRBJ2-5, the V gene TRBV6-6; 7 nucleotides agree with TRBD2. Looked up from germline, CDR1 is MNHNY and CDR2 is SVGAGI (reference sequence). Unmatched junction bases numbered 11, after V lost 5 bases and J lost 5 bases. The CDR3 sequence is 15 residues long. The CDR3: CASSRRGLGGETQYF. The DNA for the CDR3 is TGTGCCAGCAGTCGTCGAGGTTTGGGGGGGGAGACCCAGTACTTC.

The chain joins TRBV3-1 (or the pseudogene TRBV3-2) to TRBJ1-3; tentatively, D is TRBD1 (6 bases). This CDR3 contains 14 residues. Germline V gene data show CDR1 as LGHDT and CDR2 as YNNKEL (reference sequence). Trimming pared 6 bases from V and 0 bases from J, leaving 9 bases between. CDR3 in DNA: TGTGCCAGCAGACAGGGCTCCTCTGGAAACACCATATATTTT. Amino acid sequence: CASRQGSSGNTIYF.